This T cell receptor beta chain was sequenced for a study of cytomegalovirus exposure and HLA in healthy donors. Study-wide points: Indistinguishable V segments such as TRBV6-2 and TRBV6-3 were excluded. The authors later found HLA-associated TCR beta chains more clonally expanded than equally common others. A later analysis linked a missense DCLRE1C variant to TCR beta V- and J-gene trimming. Prior analysis indicated that the majority of TCR beta V segments exhibited productivity approximately 87% or approximately 30% of the time.

PCR involved 60 Vbeta and 13 Jbeta primers. Assay used: immunoSEQ multiplex PCR; TCRdb lists only in-frame clones, some missing. The repertoire consists of 200,000 to 250,000 clones, with about four fifths occurring once and the leading ten covering about 3.1%. Worth noting for this clone: The antigen remains unidentified.

The CDR3 spans 15 residues. Between the trimmed V and J ends, which lost 0 bases and 3 bases, there was a span of 9 bases. CDR1 and CDR2 from the germline V gene are MNHEY and SMNVEV (reference sequence). This rearrangement joins TRBV27 to TRBJ1-5, with D unresolved. Sequencing was done on a sample of PBMCs. The origin of this receptor is a man aged 25 to 40 in good health and CMV-seronegative. As DNA, the CDR3 is TGTGCCAGCAGTTTATCGAGGGCGGCCAATCAGCCCCAGCATTTT. Its translation: CASSLSRAANQPQHF.